The 32 T cell receptor beta chains presented below share a single source sample, sequenced in a study of control samples from healthy donors and cancer patients. Assay used: immunoSEQ multiplex PCR; TCRdb lists only in-frame clones, some missing. Here the sample spans approximately 230,000 clones, over 70% being singletons. The sequencing sample was made of PBMCs. All receptors derive from an older woman with lung cancer.

The rearrangement uses TRBV2 and TRBJ2-1, with 11 bases that match TRBD2. The CDR3 is 14 amino acids. The J segment lost 3 bases and the V segment lost 6 bases, leaving 1 base of the junction unmatched. The germline V gene has CDR1 SNHLY and CDR2 FYNNEI. CDR3 sequence: CASRTSGIYNEQFF. The CDR3 coding sequence is TGTGCCAGCAGGACTAGCGGGATCTACAATGAGCAGTTCTTC.

The chain couples TRBV5-1 to TRBJ2-7; D is perhaps TRBD2 (5 bases). This CDR3 is 13 amino acids long. The germline V gene encodes CDR1 SGHRS and CDR2 YFSETQ. The V gene lost 2 bases and the J gene lost 2 bases, with 8 bases spanning the gap. The CDR3 coding sequence is TGCGCCAGCAGCTTCGGGGTGGCCTACGAGCAGTACTTC. The encoded protein is CASSFGVAYEQYF.

The rearrangement uses TRBV11-1 and TRBJ1-5; D may be TRBD1 (6 bases). Germline CDR1 is SGHAT and CDR2 is FQDESV (reference sequence). Trimming took off 5 bases at V and 7 bases at J, with 12 bases between the two ends. The CDR3 runs to 13 residues. The chain's CDR3 is CASSATGLQPQHF. CDR3 sequence (DNA): TGTGCCAGCAGCGCAACAGGGTTGCAGCCCCAGCATTTT. The whole variable domain, remainder taken from reference TRBV11-1 and TRBJ1-5, is EAEVAQSPRYKITEKSQAVAFWCDPISGHATLYWYRQILGQGPELLVQFQDESVVDDSQLPKDRFSAERLKGVDSTLKIQPAELGDSAMYLCASSATGLQPQHFGDGTRLSIL.

There are a few counts of this clone. The chain uses TRBV11-2 and TRBJ1-3, with D hard to call. CDR3 length: 13 residues. CDR1 is SGHAT and CDR2 is FQNNGV in the germline V gene. Trimming removed 5 bases from V and 4 bases from J, with 9 bases in between. CDR3 in DNA: TGTGCCAGCAGCGTTCGTCTAGGAAACACCATATATTTT. This translates into CASSVRLGNTIYF.

This sequence joins TRBV21-1 and TRBJ1-1; the table calls TRBD1, which could not be checked here. TRBV21-1 is a pseudogene segment. There are 13 residues in the CDR3. The CDR3 spells CASRRQGGTEAFF. The CDR3 nucleotides are TGTGCCAGCAGGAGACAGGGGGGCACTGAAGCTTTCTTT.

This chain joins TRBV5-4 and TRBJ1-6; TRBD1 might be the D (5 bases). Germline CDR1 and CDR2: SGHNT and YYREEE (reference sequence). V dropped 4 bases and J dropped 5 bases, with 19 bases sitting between them. CDR3 size: 17 residues. The CDR3 reads CASSTLSGGTHNSPLHF. In DNA form, the CDR3 reads TGTGCCAGCAGCACCCTCTCAGGTGGGACCCATAATTCACCCCTCCACTTT.

The chain is built from TRBV11-1 and TRBJ1-1, with no clear D. Germline-derived CDR1 and CDR2 are SGHAT and FQDESV (reference sequence). The ends were cut back, 4 bases at V and 1 base at J, with 7 bases in the middle. The CDR3 spans 13 residues. The CDR3 nucleotides are TGTGCCAGCAGCTCACGGGAGAACACTGAAGCTTTCTTT. It encodes CASSSRENTEAFF. The entire variable domain, with the rest obtained from reference TRBV11-1 and TRBJ1-1, is as follows: EAEVAQSPRYKITEKSQAVAFWCDPISGHATLYWYRQILGQGPELLVQFQDESVVDDSQLPKDRFSAERLKGVDSTLKIQPAELGDSAMYLCASSSRENTEAFFGQGTRLTVV.

The V and J genes are TRBV28 and TRBJ1-2; 11 bases are shared with TRBD1. V lost 8 bases, J lost 0 bases, and 8 bases stayed unmatched. Germline assignment: CDR1 MDHEN and CDR2 SYDVKM. This CDR3 contains 16 residues. CDR3 bases: TGTGCCAGCTTCCGGGACAGGGGGTCGCCTAACTATGGCTACACCTTC. This codes for CASFRDRGSPNYGYTF.

This clone was observed once. V gene TRBV5-4 combines with J gene TRBJ2-5, with 7 bases fitting TRBD2. V was clipped by 0 bases and J by 1 base; unmatched bases: 0. Per the germline V gene, CDR1 is SGHNT and CDR2 is YYREEE (reference sequence). The CDR3 contains 14 residues. The CDR3 sequence: CASSLGGGQETQYF. In DNA form, the CDR3 reads TGTGCCAGCAGCTTGGGCGGGGGCCAAGAGACCCAGTACTTC.

This chain's CDR3 is CATSDPVPGQGMGEETQYF. The CDR3 DNA follows: TGTGCCACCAGTGATCCAGTCCCGGGACAGGGGATGGGGGAAGAGACCCAGTACTTC. This sequence joins TRBV24-1 and TRBJ2-5; 10 bases fit TRBD1. The CDR3 has 19 residues. J was trimmed by 3 bases and V by 3 bases; bases with no gene match: 15. Germline assignment: CDR1 KGHDR and CDR2 SFDVKD.

The chain links TRBV7-9 to TRBJ2-7; the D gene is possibly TRBD2 (6 bases). CDR1 SEHNR and CDR2 FQNEAQ come from the germline V gene (reference sequence). The CDR3 is 13 amino acids. Trimming cost V 6 bases and J 1 base, with 10 bases left between them. CDR3 nucleotide sequence: TGTGCCAGCAGTTCTAGCGCGTCCTACGAGCAGTACTTC. This translates into CASSSSASYEQYF.

This clone was picked up a small number of times. This sequence joins TRBV18 and TRBJ2-7; D is uncertain. The germline V gene has CDR1 KGHSH and CDR2 LQKENI. The germline V and J ends were trimmed by 6 bases and 3 bases, with 9 bases remaining between them. This CDR3 has 12 residues. DNA of the CDR3: TGTGCCAGCTCTCCCTCCATCTACGAGCAGTACTTC. Its protein is CASSPSIYEQYF.

The chain uses TRBV28 and TRBJ2-3; D remains ambiguous. CDR1 MDHEN and CDR2 SYDVKM come from the germline V gene. The CDR3 length is 11 residues. V was shortened by 6 bases and J by 5 bases, with 6 bases between the two germline ends. CDR3 region: CASSWEDTQYF. The CDR3 coding sequence is TGTGCCAGCAGCTGGGAAGATACGCAGTATTTT.

The V and J genes are TRBV12-3 or TRBV12-4 and TRBJ2-2; D is unresolved. CDR3 length equals 12 residues. The germline V and J ends were trimmed by 7 bases and 5 bases, with 8 bases remaining between them. DNA for the CDR3: TGTGCCAGCACGTTGGGAACCGGGGAGCTGTTTTTT. This codes for CASTLGTGELFF.

This clone was seen only once. A junction boundary mismatches the germline segment, possibly from a read error. V gene TRBV6-5 combines with J gene TRBJ1-2; 11 nucleotides match TRBD1. CDR3 length: 15 residues. CDR1 is MNHEY and CDR2 is SVGAGI in the germline V gene. CDR3 residues: CANSYLGQGARGYTF. CDR3 coding DNA: TGTGCCAACAGTTACCTAGGACAGGGGGCTCGTGGCTACACCTTC.

The rearrangement joins TRBV19 to TRBJ1-2; possibly TRBD1 for D (5 bases). Germline CDR1 is LNHDA and CDR2 is SQIVND (reference sequence). V was clipped by 5 bases and J by 2 bases, with 12 bases between them. This CDR3 contains 14 residues. CDR3 sequence: CASSSGRENYGYTF. The CDR3 bases are TGTGCCAGTAGTTCGGGCAGGGAGAACTATGGCTACACCTTC.

J is TRBJ2-7 and V is TRBV12-3 or TRBV12-4; 8 bases map to TRBD1. J gave up 6 bases and V 6 bases, and 1 base lay outside the gene matches. The CDR3 length is 11 residues. The CDR3 loop is CASSDRGEQYF. CDR3 DNA: TGTGCCAGCAGCGACAGGGGCGAGCAGTACTTC.

The V gene is TRBV27, the J gene TRBJ2-2; the D is unclear. Trimming cost V 6 bases and J 0 bases, with 20 bases left between them. The CDR3 has 18 amino acids. CDR1 MNHEY and CDR2 SMNVEV come from the germline V gene (reference sequence). CDR3 residues: CASSRRQAPTSNTGELFF. As DNA, the CDR3 is TGTGCCAGCAGCAGGCGGCAGGCACCTACTTCGAACACCGGGGAGCTGTTTTTT.

The J gene is TRBJ2-7, the V gene TRBV20-1; TRBD1 agrees at 8 bases. The V gene's germline CDR1 is DFQATT and CDR2 SNEGSKA (reference sequence). The CDR3 loop spans 11 amino acids. Trimming cost V 7 bases and J 3 bases; bases outside gene matches: 2. CDR3 nucleotide sequence: TGCAGTGTTGACAGGGGCTACGAGCAGTACTTC. It encodes CSVDRGYEQYF.

This clone showed up just once. V is TRBV5-6 and J is TRBJ2-2, with TRBD2 as a possible D gene (6 bases). This CDR3 comprises 15 residues. The V end lost 4 bases, the J end lost 4 bases, and 14 bases lay between the germline ends. Germline CDR1 reads SGHDT; CDR2 reads YYEEEE. The CDR3 coding sequence is TGTGCCAGCAGCCTCCAGGGACTCGGCACCGGGGAGCTGTTTTTT. This gives the protein CASSLQGLGTGELFF.

The V call is TRBV27, the J call TRBJ1-3; D gene ambiguous. CDR3 length equals 16 residues. Trimming shortened V by 8 bases and J by 0 bases, and 17 bases separated the two germline ends. Per germline, CDR1 MNHEY and CDR2 SMNVEV (reference sequence). In DNA form, the CDR3 reads TGTGCCAGCCCCTTGGAGGGTGAGGTCTCTGGAAACACCATATATTTT. The encoded protein is CASPLEGEVSGNTIYF.

This clone was seen a few times. The chain employs TRBV24-1 and TRBJ2-5; D is uncertain. Germline CDR1 and CDR2: KGHDR and SFDVKD. V was shortened by 0 bases and J by 0 bases, with 7 bases between the two germline ends. CDR3 length equals 15 residues. CDR3 nucleotides: TGTGCCACCAGTGATTTGTCCCTAAACCAAGAGACCCAGTACTTC. Translated: CATSDLSLNQETQYF.

This CDR3 is CASSIWFGDGTGDEKLFF. The DNA for the CDR3 is TGTGCCAGTAGTATCTGGTTCGGGGACGGGACAGGGGATGAAAAACTGTTTTTT. The chain couples TRBV19 to TRBJ1-4; 10 nucleotides agree with TRBD1. Germline-derived CDR1 and CDR2 are LNHDA and SQIVND (reference sequence). CDR3 length: 18 residues. V was clipped by 3 bases and J by 6 bases; unmatched bases: 13. Drawing the rest from reference TRBV19 and TRBJ1-4, the complete variable domain is DGGITQSPKYLFRKEGQNVTLSCEQNLNHDAMYWYRQDPGQGLRLIYYSQIVNDFQKGDIAEGYSVSREKKESFPLTVTSAQKNPTAFYLCASSIWFGDGTGDEKLFFGSGTQLSVL.

This clone was detected only once. V usage is TRBV5-4 and J usage is TRBJ2-5; 9 bases match TRBD1. Unmatched junction bases numbered 17, after V lost 4 bases and J lost 7 bases. Germline CDR1 is SGHNT and CDR2 is YYREEE (reference sequence). The CDR3 has 17 amino acids. The CDR3 reads CASSPRRTGDLQGTQYF. The CDR3 region has the DNA TGTGCCAGCAGCCCACGGCGGACAGGGGACCTTCAGGGGACCCAGTACTTC.

The chain uses TRBV27 and TRBJ1-5; D may be TRBD1 (5 bases). CDR1 is MNHEY and CDR2 is SMNVEV in the germline V gene (reference sequence). Between the trimmed V and J ends, which lost 2 bases and 2 bases, there was a span of 7 bases. This CDR3 comprises 14 residues. The CDR3 sequence is CASSLQGGNQPQHF. In DNA, the CDR3 is TGTGCCAGCAGTTTACAGGGCGGCAATCAGCCCCAGCATTTT.

The chain is built from TRBV5-4 and TRBJ1-1; D remains unclear. This CDR3 is built from 12 residues. Per germline, CDR1 SGHNT and CDR2 YYREEE (reference sequence). With 4 bases removed from V and 1 base from J, the gap between germline ends came to 5 bases. CDR3 coding DNA: TGTGCCAGCAGCCAAAGGAACACTGAAGCTTTCTTT. Translated, it gives CASSQRNTEAFF.

This clone was observed once. This chain uses TRBV7-9 with TRBJ2-3, with TRBD1 matching 8 bases. The length of the CDR3 is 15 residues. Per germline, CDR1 SEHNR and CDR2 FQNEAQ (reference sequence). The V segment lost 3 bases and the J segment 3 bases; nucleotides outside the gene matches: 5. CDR3 loop: CASSFPTGVTDTQYF. CDR3 sequence (DNA): TGTGCCAGCAGCTTCCCGACAGGGGTGACAGATACGCAGTATTTT.

The J gene is TRBJ2-7, the V gene TRBV9; 8 bases match TRBD1. The CDR3 extends over 14 amino acids. V shed 3 bases and J 0 bases; nucleotides not matched to a gene: 2. Germline V gene data show CDR1 as SGDLS and CDR2 as YYNGEE. CDR3 loop: CASSATGGSYEQYF. Written as DNA, the CDR3 is TGTGCCAGCAGCGCAACAGGGGGCTCCTACGAGCAGTACTTC.

The rearrangement joins TRBV5-1 to TRBJ2-3; 7 nucleotides line up with TRBD1. The CDR3 runs 16 residues. CDR1 and CDR2 from the germline V gene are SGHRS and YFSETQ. Germline trimming cut 4 bases from V and 5 bases from J; bases unmatched to any gene: 13. CDR3 in DNA: TGCGCCAGCAGCCCTGGGACAGAATGGCTGCTAGATACGCAGTATTTT. Translation: CASSPGTEWLLDTQYF.

This chain joins TRBV3-1 (or the pseudogene TRBV3-2) and TRBJ2-3; the match to TRBD2 covers 7 bases. Trimming took 4 bases from V and 5 from J; bases not matched to a gene: 6. The CDR3 is made up of 14 amino acids. CDR1 and CDR2 from the germline V gene are LGHDT and YNNKEL (reference sequence). The CDR3 loop reads CASSREGLGDTQYF. CDR3 DNA: TGTGCCAGCAGCCGGGAGGGACTTGGAGATACGCAGTATTTT.

This clone has a handful of counts. The V gene is TRBV4-1, the J gene TRBJ2-7, with D uncertain. Between the trimmed V and J ends, which lost 1 base and 0 bases, there was a span of 10 bases. The CDR3 has 15 residues. CDR1 and CDR2 from the germline V gene are MGHRA and YSYEKL. In DNA, the CDR3 is TGCGCCAGCAGCCAAGTGAGAGCCCTCTCCTACGAGCAGTACTTC. Residues: CASSQVRALSYEQYF.

The chain employs TRBV7-9 and TRBJ2-2; TRBD2 aligns across 9 bases. V was clipped by 5 bases and J by 5 bases; unmatched bases: 6. Germline values: CDR1 SEHNR, CDR2 FQNEAQ (reference sequence). CDR3 size: 15 residues. In DNA, the CDR3 is TGTGCCAGCAGCCGCGGGAGGGCCAAAACCGGGGAGCTGTTTTTT. Translated: CASSRGRAKTGELFF.